The clone carrying this T cell receptor (beta chain) was observed many times. The data stem from a study of early T cells in non-severe SARS-CoV-2 infection. Study-level information: Unsorted whole blood bulk RNA was sequenced, with unpaired chains.

TCRdb reprocessed the 5' RACE reads with MiXCR, giving one entry per CDR3 protein. The data show about 54,000 distinct CDR3 sequences, under 8.5% seen once. This sequence was found in an adult who was a healthcare worker with PCR-confirmed SARS-CoV-2 infection or an uninfected control (not recorded which). The sequences come from whole blood, collected at baseline.

The CDR3 DNA reads as TGCAGTGTGAACGTTGCATCCAGGGCCTATCAGCCCCAGCATTTT. Its translation is CSVNVASRAYQPQHF. V usage is TRBV20-1 and J usage is TRBJ1-5; D possibly corresponds to TRBD1 (5 bases). Trimming removed 7 bases from V and 5 bases from J, with 21 bases in between. Germline-derived CDR1 and CDR2 are DFQATT and SNEGSKA (reference sequence). CDR3 size: 15 residues.